A single sample is the source of the 14 T cell receptor beta chains below, sequenced in a study of long-term antiretroviral therapy in people with HIV. Survey-level immunoSEQ v3.0 assays were run. Sequenced by immunoSEQ multiplex PCR; TCRdb stores in-frame clones only, minus some. The table includes tens of thousands of clones, about four fifths detected once. The starting material was unsorted PBMCs, obtained 0.6 years after starting antiretroviral therapy. The source is a man aged 18 to 35 with HIV.

The chain uses TRBV6-6 and TRBJ2-2, with 10 bases matching TRBD1. V lost 2 bases to trimming and J lost 8 bases; unmatched junction nucleotides: 5. The CDR3 covers 15 residues. Germline V gene sequence: CDR1 MNHNY, CDR2 SVGAGI (reference sequence). Here the CDR3 DNA reads TGTGCCAGCAGTTACGTGACAGGGGGCTCTGGGGAGCTGTTTTTT. Amino acid sequence: CASSYVTGGSGELFF.

V is TRBV15 and J is TRBJ2-3, with 9 bases fitting TRBD1. Germline V gene lookup returns CDR1 LNHNV and CDR2 YYDKDF (reference sequence). J was trimmed by 4 bases and V by 4 bases; bases with no gene match: 3. This CDR3 is 14 amino acids long. The CDR3 reads CATSTGTGPDTQYF. DNA for the CDR3: TGTGCCACCAGCACTGGGACAGGGCCAGATACGCAGTATTTT.

This clone was observed a handful of times. V is TRBV2 and J is TRBJ2-6; D not resolved. Germline CDR1 reads SNHLY; CDR2 reads FYNNEI. There are 15 residues in the CDR3. V dropped 4 bases and J dropped 8 bases, with 15 bases sitting between them. Written as DNA, the CDR3 is TGTGCCAGCAGTGGGTCGGTAAAGAGGCCCAACGTCCTGACTTTC. Its translation: CASSGSVKRPNVLTF.

The chain recombines TRBV29-1 with TRBJ2-5; D might be TRBD1 (6 bases). The germline CDR1 and CDR2 sequences are SQVTM and ANQGSEA. V lost 4 bases and J 6 bases, leaving 24 bases between the germline ends. The CDR3 has 16 amino acids. Written as DNA, the CDR3 is TGCAGCGTTGCGTCTCTTTTTGTGGGGGCTGTAAAGACCCAGTACTTC. Translating gives CSVASLFVGAVKTQYF.

This CDR3 reads CASSFITGRSYNEQFF. Written as DNA, the CDR3 is TGTGCCAGCAGTTTCATCACAGGGAGGTCCTACAATGAGCAGTTCTTC. The chain joins TRBV27 to TRBJ2-1; D possibly matches TRBD1 or TRBD2 (6 bases each). V gave up 3 bases and J gave up 1 base, with 13 bases separating them. The CDR3 is 16 amino acids. Germline CDR1 and CDR2: MNHEY and SMNVEV (reference sequence).

The rearrangement uses TRBV6-1 and TRBJ2-7, with TRBD1 matching 11 bases. This CDR3 region has 14 residues. The germline gives CDR1 MNHNS, CDR2 SASEGT. V shed 7 bases, J shed 9 bases, and the junction held 11 bases outside the gene matches. As DNA, the CDR3 is TGTGCCAGCAACACCTGGGACAGGGGGGGTGGGCAGTACTTC. This sequence encodes CASNTWDRGGGQYF.

This sequence joins TRBV4-1 and TRBJ2-4, with a possible D match to TRBD2 (6 bases). CDR1 is MGHRA, CDR2 YSYEKL, per germline. CDR3 length: 13 residues. V lost 1 base and J lost 9, with 10 bases in between. The CDR3 sequence: CASSQVGGPIQYF. DNA of the CDR3: TGCGCCAGCAGCCAAGTCGGAGGGCCCATTCAGTACTTC.

Note on this clone: One junction end does not reproduce the germline sequence, and a read error may be involved. The chain has TRBV27 and TRBJ2-7; 7 nucleotides line up with TRBD2. The CDR3 covers 16 residues. Germline V gives CDR1 MNHEY, CDR2 SMNVEV (reference sequence). This CDR3 reads CASKFASGGSSNEQYF. In nucleotides, the CDR3 is TGTGCCAGCAAGTTTGCCTCCGGCGGGAGCTCCAACGAGCAGTACTTC.

The V gene is TRBV7-8, the J gene TRBJ2-3, with TRBD1 identical over 11 bases. Germline V gene lookup returns CDR1 SGHVS and CDR2 FQNEAQ. The CDR3 loop spans 21 amino acids. Germline trimming cut 0 bases from V and 3 bases from J; bases unmatched to any gene: 17. Written as DNA, the CDR3 is TGTGCCAGCAGCTTAGCGGCTTTCCCGGGACAGGGGGGTAGAATGACAGATACGCAGTATTTT. This gives the protein CASSLAAFPGQGGRMTDTQYF. The whole variable domain, filled in from reference TRBV7-8 and TRBJ2-3, reads GAGVSQSPRYKVAKRGQDVALRCDPISGHVSLFWYQQALGQGPEFLTYFQNEAQLDKSGLPSDRFFAERPEGSVSTLKIQRTQQEDSAVYLCASSLAAFPGQGGRMTDTQYFGPGTRLTVL.

This clone was seen a few times. CDR3 loop: CASSPLAGSSYNEQFF. In DNA form, the CDR3 reads TGTGCCAGCAGCCCCCTAGCGGGGAGCTCCTACAATGAGCAGTTCTTC. V gene TRBV28 combines with J gene TRBJ2-1; 9 positions match TRBD2. The germline CDR1 and CDR2 sequences are MDHEN and SYDVKM. With 6 bases clipped from V and 0 bases from J, the junction kept 6 bases outside the gene matches. The CDR3 extends over 16 amino acids.

By share, this clone counts as medium-sized (0.01 to 0.1%). J is TRBJ2-1 and V is TRBV6-5; D remains ambiguous. The CDR3 spans 14 residues. Germline V CDR1 and CDR2: MNHEY, SVGAGI. V was clipped by 7 bases and J by 4 bases, with 14 bases between them. The CDR3 region is CASTKHKPYNEQFF. In DNA, the CDR3 is TGTGCCAGCACCAAACATAAGCCATACAATGAGCAGTTCTTC.

The chain is built from TRBV5-4 and TRBJ2-7; D is unclear. With 0 bases removed from V and 5 bases from J, the gap between germline ends came to 12 bases. The CDR3 totals 14 residues. From germline, CDR1 is SGHNT and CDR2 YYREEE (reference sequence). The CDR3 loop reads CASSLGQIMDEQYF. In nucleotides, the CDR3 is TGTGCCAGCAGCTTGGGGCAGATCATGGACGAGCAGTACTTC.

The CDR3 here is CASSSVTGSIQETQYF. In nucleotides, the CDR3 is TGTGCCAGCAGCTCCGTAACCGGGTCTATCCAAGAGACCCAGTACTTC. The genes are TRBV7-9 and TRBJ2-5; no firm D call. The CDR3 is made up of 16 amino acids. The germline V and J ends were trimmed by 4 bases and 1 base, with 16 bases remaining between them. From germline, CDR1 is SEHNR and CDR2 FQNEAQ (reference sequence).

The chain is built from TRBV6-5 and TRBJ1-5, with a tentative D call TRBD1 (5 bases). V was shortened by 6 bases and J by 2 bases, with 8 bases between the two germline ends. This CDR3 has 13 amino acids. Germline V gene lookup returns CDR1 MNHEY and CDR2 SVGAGI. The CDR3 spells CASSRDGNQPQHF. The DNA for the CDR3 is TGTGCCAGCAGCAGGGATGGCAATCAGCCCCAGCATTTT.